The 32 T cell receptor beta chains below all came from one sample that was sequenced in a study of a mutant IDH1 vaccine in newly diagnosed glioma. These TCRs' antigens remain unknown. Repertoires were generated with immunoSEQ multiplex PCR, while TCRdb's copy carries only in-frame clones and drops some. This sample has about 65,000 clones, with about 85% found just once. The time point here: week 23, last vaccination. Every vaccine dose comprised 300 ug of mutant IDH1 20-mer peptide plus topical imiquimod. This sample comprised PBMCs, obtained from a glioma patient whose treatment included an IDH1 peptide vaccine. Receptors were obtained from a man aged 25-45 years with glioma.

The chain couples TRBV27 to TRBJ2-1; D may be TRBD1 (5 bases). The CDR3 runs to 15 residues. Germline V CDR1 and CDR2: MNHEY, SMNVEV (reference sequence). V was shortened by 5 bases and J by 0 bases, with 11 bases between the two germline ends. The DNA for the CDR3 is TGTGCCAGCAGTGACCAGGGAATCTCCTACAATGAGCAGTTCTTC. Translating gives CASSDQGISYNEQFF.

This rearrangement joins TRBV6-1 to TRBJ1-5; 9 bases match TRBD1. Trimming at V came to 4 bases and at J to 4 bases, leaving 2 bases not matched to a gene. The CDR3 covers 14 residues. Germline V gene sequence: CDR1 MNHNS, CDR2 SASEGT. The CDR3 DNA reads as TGTGCCAGCAGTGTGACAGGGGGTAATCAGCCCCAGCATTTT. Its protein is CASSVTGGNQPQHF.

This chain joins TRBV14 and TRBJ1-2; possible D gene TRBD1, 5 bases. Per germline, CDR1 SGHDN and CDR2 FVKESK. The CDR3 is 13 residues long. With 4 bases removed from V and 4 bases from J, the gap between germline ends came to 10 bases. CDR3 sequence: CASSPGQGYGYTF. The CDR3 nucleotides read TGTGCCAGCAGCCCAGGACAAGGCTATGGCTACACCTTC.

The CDR3 DNA reads as TGTGCCAGCAGCGTGGGACAGACCATGAACACTGAAGCTTTCTTT. Its protein product is CASSVGQTMNTEAFF. This chain links TRBV9 with TRBJ1-1; TRBD1 matches 7 bases. CDR3 size: 15 residues. Germline assignment: CDR1 SGDLS and CDR2 YYNGEE. V gave up 2 bases and J gave up 0 bases; unmatched junction bases: 4.

Here the CDR3 DNA reads TGTGCCAGCAGTGAAAGGACGGGGGGCTATGGCTACACCTTC. Residues: CASSERTGGYGYTF. V is TRBV2 and J is TRBJ1-2, with D possibly matching TRBD1 (5 bases). The CDR3 extends over 14 amino acids. Trimming stripped 2 bases from V and 4 bases from J, with 11 bases between. Germline-derived CDR1 and CDR2 are SNHLY and FYNNEI.

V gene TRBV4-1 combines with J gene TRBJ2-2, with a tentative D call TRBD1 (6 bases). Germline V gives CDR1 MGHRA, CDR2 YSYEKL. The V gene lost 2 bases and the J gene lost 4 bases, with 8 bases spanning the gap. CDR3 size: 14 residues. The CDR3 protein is CASSQSGVTGELFF. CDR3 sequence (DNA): TGCGCCAGCAGCCAATCAGGGGTCACCGGGGAGCTGTTTTTT.

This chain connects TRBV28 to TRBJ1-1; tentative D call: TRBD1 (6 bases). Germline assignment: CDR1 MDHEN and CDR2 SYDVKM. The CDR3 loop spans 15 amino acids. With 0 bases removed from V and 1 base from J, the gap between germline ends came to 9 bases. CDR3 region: CASSLWGATNTEAFF. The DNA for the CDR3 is TGTGCCAGCAGTTTATGGGGGGCGACGAACACTGAAGCTTTCTTT.

The CDR3 loop reads CASSLQGAGTDTQYF. The CDR3 region has the DNA TGTGCCAGCAGCTTACAGGGGGCGGGCACAGATACGCAGTATTTT. The V and J genes are TRBV2 and TRBJ2-3, with 9 bases that match TRBD1. In germline, CDR1 is SNHLY, CDR2 FYNNEI. V was clipped by 6 bases and J by 1 base; unmatched bases: 5. The CDR3 is 15 amino acids.

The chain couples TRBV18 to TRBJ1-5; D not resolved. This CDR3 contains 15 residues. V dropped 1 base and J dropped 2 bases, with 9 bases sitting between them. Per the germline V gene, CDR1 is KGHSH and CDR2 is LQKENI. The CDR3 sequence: CASSPRGNGNQPQHF. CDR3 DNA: TGTGCCAGCTCACCACGAGGGAATGGCAATCAGCCCCAGCATTTT. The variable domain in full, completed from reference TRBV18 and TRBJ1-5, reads NAGVMQNPRHLVRRRGQEARLRCSPMKGHSHVYWYRQLPEEGLKFMVYLQKENIIDESGMPKERFSAEFPKEGPSILRIQQVVRGDSAAYFCASSPRGNGNQPQHFGDGTRLSIL.

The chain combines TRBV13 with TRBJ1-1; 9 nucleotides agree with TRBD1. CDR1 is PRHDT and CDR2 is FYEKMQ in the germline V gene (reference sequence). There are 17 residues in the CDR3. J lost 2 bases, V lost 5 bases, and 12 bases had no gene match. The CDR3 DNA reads TGTGCCAGCAGCCCGCTGGACAGGGGTTGGGTTAACACTGAAGCTTTCTTT. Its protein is CASSPLDRGWVNTEAFF.

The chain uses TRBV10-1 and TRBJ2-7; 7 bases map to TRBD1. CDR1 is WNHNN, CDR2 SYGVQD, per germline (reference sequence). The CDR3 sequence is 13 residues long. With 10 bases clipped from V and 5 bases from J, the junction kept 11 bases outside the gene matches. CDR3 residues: CATGTVSHDEQYF. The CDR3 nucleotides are TGCGCCACCGGGACAGTGTCGCACGACGAGCAGTACTTC.

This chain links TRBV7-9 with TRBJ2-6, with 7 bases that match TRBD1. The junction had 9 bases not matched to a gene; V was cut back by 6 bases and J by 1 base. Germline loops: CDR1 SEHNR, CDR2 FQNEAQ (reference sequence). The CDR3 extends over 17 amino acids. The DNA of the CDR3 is TGTGCCAGCAGGCCCGGCAGGGGGTTTTCTGGGGCCAACGTCCTGACTTTC. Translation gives CASRPGRGFSGANVLTF.

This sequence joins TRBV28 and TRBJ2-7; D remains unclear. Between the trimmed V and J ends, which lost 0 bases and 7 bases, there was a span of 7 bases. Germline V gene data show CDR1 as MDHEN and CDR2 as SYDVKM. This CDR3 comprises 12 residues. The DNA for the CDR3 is TGTGCCAGCAGTTTATGGGCGAGGGAGCAGTACTTC. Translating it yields CASSLWAREQYF.

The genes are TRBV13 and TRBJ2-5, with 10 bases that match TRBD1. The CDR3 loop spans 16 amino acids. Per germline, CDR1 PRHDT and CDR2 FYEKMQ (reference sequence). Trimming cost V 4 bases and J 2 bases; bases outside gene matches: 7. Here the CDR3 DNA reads TGTGCCAGCAGCTACAGAGGGACAGGGGTACAAGAGACCCAGTACTTC. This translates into CASSYRGTGVQETQYF.

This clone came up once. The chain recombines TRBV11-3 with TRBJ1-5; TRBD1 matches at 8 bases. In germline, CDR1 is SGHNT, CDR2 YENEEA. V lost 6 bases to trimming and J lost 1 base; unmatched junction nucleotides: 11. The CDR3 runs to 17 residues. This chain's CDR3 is CASSYDAGQGSNQPQHF. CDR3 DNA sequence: TGTGCCAGCAGTTATGATGCCGGACAGGGCAGCAATCAGCCCCAGCATTTT.

This CDR3 is CASSPLGQSSGANVLTF. CDR3 bases: TGTGCCAGCTCACCACTAGGACAAAGCTCTGGGGCCAACGTCCTGACTTTC. J is TRBJ2-6 and V is TRBV18; maybe TRBD1 (5 bases). V lost 1 base and J 0 bases, leaving 10 bases between the germline ends. The germline gives CDR1 KGHSH, CDR2 LQKENI. This CDR3 is built from 17 residues. Combining the CDR3 with reference TRBV18 and TRBJ2-6 gives the whole variable domain NAGVMQNPRHLVRRRGQEARLRCSPMKGHSHVYWYRQLPEEGLKFMVYLQKENIIDESGMPKERFSAEFPKEGPSILRIQQVVRGDSAAYFCASSPLGQSSGANVLTFGAGSRLTVL.

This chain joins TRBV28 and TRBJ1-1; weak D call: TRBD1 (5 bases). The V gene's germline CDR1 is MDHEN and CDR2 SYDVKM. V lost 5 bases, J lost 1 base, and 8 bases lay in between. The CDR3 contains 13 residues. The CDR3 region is CASSPGTNTEAFF. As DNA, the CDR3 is TGTGCCAGCAGTCCGGGGACGAACACTGAAGCTTTCTTT.

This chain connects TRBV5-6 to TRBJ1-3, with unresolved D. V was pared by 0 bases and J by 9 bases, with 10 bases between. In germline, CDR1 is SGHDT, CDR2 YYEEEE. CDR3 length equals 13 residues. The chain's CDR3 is CASSLGSPGTIYF. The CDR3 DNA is TGTGCCAGCAGCTTGGGGTCCCCAGGCACCATATATTTT.

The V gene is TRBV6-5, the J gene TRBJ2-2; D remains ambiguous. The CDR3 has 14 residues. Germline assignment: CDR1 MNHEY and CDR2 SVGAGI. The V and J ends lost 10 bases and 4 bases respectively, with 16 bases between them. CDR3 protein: CATAFITGTGELFF. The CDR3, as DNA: TGTGCCACCGCTTTTATTACGGGCACCGGGGAGCTGTTTTTT.

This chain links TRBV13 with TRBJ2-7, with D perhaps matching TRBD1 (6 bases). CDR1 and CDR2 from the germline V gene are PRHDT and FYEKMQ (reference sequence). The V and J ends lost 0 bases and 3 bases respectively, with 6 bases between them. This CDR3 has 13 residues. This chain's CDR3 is CASSLGDSYEQYF. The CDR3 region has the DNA TGTGCCAGCAGCTTAGGGGACAGCTACGAGCAGTACTTC.

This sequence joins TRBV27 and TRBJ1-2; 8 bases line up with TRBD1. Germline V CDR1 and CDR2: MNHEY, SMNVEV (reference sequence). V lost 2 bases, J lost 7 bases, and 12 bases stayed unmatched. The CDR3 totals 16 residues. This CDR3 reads CASSLGSRDRIRGYTF. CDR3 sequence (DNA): TGTGCCAGCAGTTTAGGGAGCCGGGACAGGATCCGTGGCTACACCTTC.

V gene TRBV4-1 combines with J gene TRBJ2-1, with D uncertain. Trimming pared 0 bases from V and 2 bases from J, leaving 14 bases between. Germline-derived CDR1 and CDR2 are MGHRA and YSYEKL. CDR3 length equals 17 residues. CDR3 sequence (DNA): TGCGCCAGCAGCCAAGATATCATCGGAACTCCCTACAATGAGCAGTTCTTC. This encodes CASSQDIIGTPYNEQFF.

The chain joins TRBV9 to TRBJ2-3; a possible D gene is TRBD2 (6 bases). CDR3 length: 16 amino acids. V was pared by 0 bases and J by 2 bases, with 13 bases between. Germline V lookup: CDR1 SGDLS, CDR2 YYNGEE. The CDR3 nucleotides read TGTGCCAGCAGCGTAGGGAGCGGGCATAACACAGATACGCAGTATTTT. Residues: CASSVGSGHNTDTQYF.

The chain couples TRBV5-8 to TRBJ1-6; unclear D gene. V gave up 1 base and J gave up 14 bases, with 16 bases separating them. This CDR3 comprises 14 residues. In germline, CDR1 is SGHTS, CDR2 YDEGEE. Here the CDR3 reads CASSLTVTDLALHF. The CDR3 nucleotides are TGTGCCAGCAGCTTGACAGTAACGGATTTGGCCCTCCACTTT.

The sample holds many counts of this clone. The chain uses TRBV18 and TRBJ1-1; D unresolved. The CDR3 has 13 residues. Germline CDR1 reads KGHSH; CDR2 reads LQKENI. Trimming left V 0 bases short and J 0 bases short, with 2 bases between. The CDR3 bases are TGTGCCAGCTCACCACCAGTGAACACTGAAGCTTTCTTT. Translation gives CASSPPVNTEAFF.

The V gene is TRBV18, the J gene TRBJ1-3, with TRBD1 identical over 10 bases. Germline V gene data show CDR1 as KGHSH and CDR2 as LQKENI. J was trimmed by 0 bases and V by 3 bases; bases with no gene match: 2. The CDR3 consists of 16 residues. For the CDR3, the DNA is TGTGCCAGCTCACCGAGGGACAGGGGCTCTGGAAACACCATATATTTT. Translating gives CASSPRDRGSGNTIYF.

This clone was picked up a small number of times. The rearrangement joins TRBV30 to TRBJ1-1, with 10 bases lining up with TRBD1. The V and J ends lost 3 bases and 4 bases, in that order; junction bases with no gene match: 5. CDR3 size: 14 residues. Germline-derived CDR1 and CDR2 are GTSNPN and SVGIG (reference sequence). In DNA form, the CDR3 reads TGTGCCTGGAGACGGACAGGGGGTTTCACTGAAGCTTTCTTT. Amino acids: CAWRRTGGFTEAFF.

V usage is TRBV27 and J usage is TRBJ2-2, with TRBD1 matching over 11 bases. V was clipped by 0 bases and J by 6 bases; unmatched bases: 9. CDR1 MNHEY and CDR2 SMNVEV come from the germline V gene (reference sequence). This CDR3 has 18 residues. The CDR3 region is CASSLSWSGQGAAGELFF. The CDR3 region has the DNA TGTGCCAGCAGTTTATCGTGGAGCGGACAGGGGGCAGCCGGGGAGCTGTTTTTT.

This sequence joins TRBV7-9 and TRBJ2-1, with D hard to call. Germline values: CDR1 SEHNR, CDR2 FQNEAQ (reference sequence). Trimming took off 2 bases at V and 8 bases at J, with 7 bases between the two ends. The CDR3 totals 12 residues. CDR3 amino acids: CASSLSTYEQFF. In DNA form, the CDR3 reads TGTGCCAGCAGCTTATCCACCTATGAGCAGTTCTTC.

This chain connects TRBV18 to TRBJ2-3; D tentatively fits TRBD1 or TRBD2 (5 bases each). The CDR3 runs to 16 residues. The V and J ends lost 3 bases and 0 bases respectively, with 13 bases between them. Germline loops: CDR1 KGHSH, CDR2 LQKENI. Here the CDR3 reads CASSPWGYTSTDTQYF. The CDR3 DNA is TGTGCCAGCTCACCCTGGGGGTATACTAGCACAGATACGCAGTATTTT.

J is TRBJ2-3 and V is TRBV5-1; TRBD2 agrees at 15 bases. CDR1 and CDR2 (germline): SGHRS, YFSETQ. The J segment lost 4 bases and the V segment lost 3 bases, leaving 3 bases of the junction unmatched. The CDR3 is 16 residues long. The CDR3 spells CASSWTSGGAPDTQYF. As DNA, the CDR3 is TGCGCCAGCAGCTGGACTAGCGGGGGGGCCCCAGATACGCAGTATTTT.

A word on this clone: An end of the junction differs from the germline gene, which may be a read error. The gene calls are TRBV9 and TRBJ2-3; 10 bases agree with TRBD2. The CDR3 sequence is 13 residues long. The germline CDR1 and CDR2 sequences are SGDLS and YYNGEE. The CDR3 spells CASSVDVTSGAIF. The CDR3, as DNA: TGTGCCAGCAGCGTAGATGTAACTAGCGGGGCGATTTTT.